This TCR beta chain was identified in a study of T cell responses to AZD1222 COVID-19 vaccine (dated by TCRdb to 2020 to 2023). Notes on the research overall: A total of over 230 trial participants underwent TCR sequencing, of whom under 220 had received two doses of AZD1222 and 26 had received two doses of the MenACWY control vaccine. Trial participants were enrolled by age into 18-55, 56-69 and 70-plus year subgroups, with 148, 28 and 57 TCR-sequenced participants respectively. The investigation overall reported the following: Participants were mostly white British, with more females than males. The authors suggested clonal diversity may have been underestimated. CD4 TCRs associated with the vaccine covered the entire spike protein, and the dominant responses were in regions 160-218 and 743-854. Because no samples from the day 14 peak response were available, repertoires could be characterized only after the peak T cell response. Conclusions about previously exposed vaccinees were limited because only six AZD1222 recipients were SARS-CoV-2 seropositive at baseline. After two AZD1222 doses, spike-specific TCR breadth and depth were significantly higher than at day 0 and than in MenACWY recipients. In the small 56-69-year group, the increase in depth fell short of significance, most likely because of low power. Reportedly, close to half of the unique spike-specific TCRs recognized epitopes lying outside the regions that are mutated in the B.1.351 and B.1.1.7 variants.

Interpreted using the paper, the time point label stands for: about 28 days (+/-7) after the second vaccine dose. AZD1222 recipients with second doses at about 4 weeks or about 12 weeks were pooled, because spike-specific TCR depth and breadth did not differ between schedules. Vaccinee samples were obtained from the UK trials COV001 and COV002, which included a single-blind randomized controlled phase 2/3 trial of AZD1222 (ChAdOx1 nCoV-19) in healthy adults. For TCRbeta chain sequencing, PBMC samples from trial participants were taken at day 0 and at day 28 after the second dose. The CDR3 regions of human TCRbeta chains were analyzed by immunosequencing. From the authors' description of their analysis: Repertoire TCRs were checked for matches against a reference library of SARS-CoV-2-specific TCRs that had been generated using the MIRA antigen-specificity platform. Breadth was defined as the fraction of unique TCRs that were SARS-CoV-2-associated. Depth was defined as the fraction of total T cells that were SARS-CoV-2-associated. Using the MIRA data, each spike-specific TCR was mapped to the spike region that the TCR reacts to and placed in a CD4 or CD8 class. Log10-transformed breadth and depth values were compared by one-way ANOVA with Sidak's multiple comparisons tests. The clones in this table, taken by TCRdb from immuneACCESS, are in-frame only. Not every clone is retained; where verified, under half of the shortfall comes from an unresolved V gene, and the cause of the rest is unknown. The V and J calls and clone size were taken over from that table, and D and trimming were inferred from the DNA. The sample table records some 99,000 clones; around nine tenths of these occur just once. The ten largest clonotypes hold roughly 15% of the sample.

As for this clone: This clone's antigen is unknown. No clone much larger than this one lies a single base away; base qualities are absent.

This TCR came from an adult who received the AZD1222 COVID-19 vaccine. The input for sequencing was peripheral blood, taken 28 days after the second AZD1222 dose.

The CDR3 reads as follows: CASGSGRGYGYTF. The nucleotides read TGTGCCAGCGGGTCAGGGCGGGGGTATGGCTACACCTTC. The rearrangement joined TRBV28 to TRBJ1-2; TRBD1 is perhaps the D gene, given 5 matching bases. Counted from cysteine to phenylalanine, this CDR3 has 13 amino acids. Of the read, only the CDR3 DNA is kept; its 39 bases are in frame from base 1. The germline V gene supplies CDR1 MDHEN and CDR2 SYDVKM. Trimming costs V 8 bases and J 5 bases, and their ends lie 15 bases apart.